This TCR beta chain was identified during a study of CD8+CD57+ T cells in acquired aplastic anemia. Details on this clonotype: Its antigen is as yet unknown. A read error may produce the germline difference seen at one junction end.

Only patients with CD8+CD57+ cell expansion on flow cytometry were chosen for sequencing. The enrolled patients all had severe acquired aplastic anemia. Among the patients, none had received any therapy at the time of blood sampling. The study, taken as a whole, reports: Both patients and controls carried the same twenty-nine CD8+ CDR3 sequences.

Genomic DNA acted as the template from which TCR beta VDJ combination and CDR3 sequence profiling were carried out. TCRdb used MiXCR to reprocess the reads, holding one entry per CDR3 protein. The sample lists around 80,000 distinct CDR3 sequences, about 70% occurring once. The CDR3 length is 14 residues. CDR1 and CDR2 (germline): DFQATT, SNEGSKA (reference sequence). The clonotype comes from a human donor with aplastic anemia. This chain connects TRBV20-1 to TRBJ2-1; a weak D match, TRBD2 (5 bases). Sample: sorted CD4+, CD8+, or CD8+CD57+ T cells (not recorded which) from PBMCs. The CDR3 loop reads CSARASGAYNEQFF. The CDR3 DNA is TGCAGTGCAAGAGCGAGCGGCGCCTACAATGAGCAGTTCTTC.